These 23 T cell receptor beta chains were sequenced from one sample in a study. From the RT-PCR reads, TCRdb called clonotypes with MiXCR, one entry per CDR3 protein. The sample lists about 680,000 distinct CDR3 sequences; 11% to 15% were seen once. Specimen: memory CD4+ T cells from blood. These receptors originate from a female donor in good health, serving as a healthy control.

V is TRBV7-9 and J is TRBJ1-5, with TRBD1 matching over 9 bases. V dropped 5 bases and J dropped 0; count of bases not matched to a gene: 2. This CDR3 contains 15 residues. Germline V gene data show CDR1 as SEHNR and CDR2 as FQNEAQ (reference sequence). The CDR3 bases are TGTGCCAGCAGCATGGGACAGGGTAGCAATCAGCCCCAGCATTTT. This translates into CASSMGQGSNQPQHF.

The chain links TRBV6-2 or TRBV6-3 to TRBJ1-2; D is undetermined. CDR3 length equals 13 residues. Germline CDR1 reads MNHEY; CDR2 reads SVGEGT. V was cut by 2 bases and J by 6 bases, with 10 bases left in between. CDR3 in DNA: TGTGCCAGCAGTTACGCCCGGAGGGATGGCTACACCTTC. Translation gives CASSYARRDGYTF.

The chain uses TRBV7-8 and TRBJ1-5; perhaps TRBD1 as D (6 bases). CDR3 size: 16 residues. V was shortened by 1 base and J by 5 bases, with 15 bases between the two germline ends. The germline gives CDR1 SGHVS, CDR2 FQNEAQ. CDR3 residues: CASSLGTDKIYQPQHF. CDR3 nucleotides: TGTGCCAGCAGCTTAGGGACAGACAAAATTTATCAGCCCCAGCATTTT.

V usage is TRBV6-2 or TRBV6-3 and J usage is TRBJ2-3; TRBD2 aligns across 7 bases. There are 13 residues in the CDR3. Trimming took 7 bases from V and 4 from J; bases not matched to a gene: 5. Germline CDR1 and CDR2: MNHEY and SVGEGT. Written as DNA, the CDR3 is TGTGCCAGCAAAGCGGGGATGTCAGATACGCAGTATTTT. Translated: CASKAGMSDTQYF.

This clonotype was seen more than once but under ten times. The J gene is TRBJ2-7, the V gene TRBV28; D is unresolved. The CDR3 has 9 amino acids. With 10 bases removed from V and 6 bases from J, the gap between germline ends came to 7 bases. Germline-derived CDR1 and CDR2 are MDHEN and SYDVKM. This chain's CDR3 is CATGREQYF. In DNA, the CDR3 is TGTGCCACCGGCCGCGAGCAGTACTTC.

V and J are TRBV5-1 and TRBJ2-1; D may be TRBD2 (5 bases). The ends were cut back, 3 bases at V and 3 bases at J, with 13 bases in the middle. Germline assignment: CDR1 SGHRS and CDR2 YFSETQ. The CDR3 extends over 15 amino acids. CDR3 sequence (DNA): TGCGCCAGCAGCTGGACCTCAGACTACTACAATGAGCAGTTCTTC. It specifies CASSWTSDYYNEQFF.

Written as DNA, the CDR3 is TGTGCCAGCTCATTAAACAGTGAGGAGACCCAGTACTTC. The encoded protein is CASSLNSEETQYF. The V and J genes are TRBV18 and TRBJ2-5; D call uncertain. The CDR3 has 13 residues. The germline V gene encodes CDR1 KGHSH and CDR2 LQKENI. V was cut by 5 bases and J by 5 bases, with 12 bases left in between. Based on the CDR3 plus reference TRBV18 and TRBJ2-5, the full variable domain is NAGVMQNPRHLVRRRGQEARLRCSPMKGHSHVYWYRQLPEEGLKFMVYLQKENIIDESGMPKERFSAEFPKEGPSILRIQQVVRGDSAAYFCASSLNSEETQYFGPGTRLLVL.

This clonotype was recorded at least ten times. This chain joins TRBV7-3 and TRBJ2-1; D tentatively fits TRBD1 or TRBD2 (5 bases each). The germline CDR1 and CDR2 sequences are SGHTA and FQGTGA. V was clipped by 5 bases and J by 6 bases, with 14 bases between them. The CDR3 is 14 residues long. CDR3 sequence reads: CASSPVGGSNEQFF. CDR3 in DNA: TGTGCCAGCAGCCCGGTTGGGGGTTCCAATGAGCAGTTCTTC.

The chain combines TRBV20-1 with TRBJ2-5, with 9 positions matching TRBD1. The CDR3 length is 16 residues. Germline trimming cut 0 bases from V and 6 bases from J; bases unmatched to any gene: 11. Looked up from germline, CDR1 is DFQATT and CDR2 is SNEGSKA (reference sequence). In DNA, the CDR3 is TGCAGTGCTAGAGAACAGAGGACAGGGGAGTTGAAGACCCAGTACTTC. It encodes CSAREQRTGELKTQYF.

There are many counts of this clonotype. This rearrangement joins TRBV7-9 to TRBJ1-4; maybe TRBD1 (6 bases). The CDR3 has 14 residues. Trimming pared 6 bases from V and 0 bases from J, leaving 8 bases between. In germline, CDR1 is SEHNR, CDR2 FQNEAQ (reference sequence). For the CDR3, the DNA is TGTGCCAGCAGTGCAGGGGCAACTAATGAAAAACTGTTTTTT. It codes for CASSAGATNEKLFF. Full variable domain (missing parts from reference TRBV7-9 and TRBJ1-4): DTGVSQNPRHKITKRGQNVTFRCDPISEHNRLYWYRQTLGQGPEFLTYFQNEAQLEKSRLLSDRFSAERPKGSFSTLEIQRTEQGDSAMYLCASSAGATNEKLFFGSGTQLSVL.

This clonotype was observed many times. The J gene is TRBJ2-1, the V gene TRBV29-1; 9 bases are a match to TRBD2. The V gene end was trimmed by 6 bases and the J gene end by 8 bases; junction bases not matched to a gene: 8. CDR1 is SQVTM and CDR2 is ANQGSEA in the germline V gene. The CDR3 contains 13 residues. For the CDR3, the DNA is TGCAGCGTAAAGGGAGCGGGAGGCGATGAGCAGTTCTTC. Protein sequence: CSVKGAGGDEQFF.

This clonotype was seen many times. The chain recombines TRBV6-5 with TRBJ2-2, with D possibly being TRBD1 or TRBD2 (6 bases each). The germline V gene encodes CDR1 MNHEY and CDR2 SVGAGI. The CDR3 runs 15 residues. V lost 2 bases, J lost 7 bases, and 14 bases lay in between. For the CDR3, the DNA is TGTGCCAGCAGTTACGTAGGGGGGCTGGGCGGGGAGCTGTTTTTT. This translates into CASSYVGGLGGELFF.

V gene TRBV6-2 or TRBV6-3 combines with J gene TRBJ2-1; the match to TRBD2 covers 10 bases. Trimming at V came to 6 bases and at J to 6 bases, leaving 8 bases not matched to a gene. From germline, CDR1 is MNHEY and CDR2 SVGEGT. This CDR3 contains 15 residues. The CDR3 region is CASRSTSGEGNEQFF. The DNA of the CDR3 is TGTGCCAGCAGGTCTACTAGCGGGGAGGGCAATGAGCAGTTCTTC.

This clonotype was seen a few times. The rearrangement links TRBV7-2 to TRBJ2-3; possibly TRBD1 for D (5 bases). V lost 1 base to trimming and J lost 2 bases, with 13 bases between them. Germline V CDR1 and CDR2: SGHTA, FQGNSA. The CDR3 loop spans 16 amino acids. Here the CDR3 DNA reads TGTGCCAGCAGCTTAGACGGCCCAGGGTCCACAGATACGCAGTATTTT. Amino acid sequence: CASSLDGPGSTDTQYF.

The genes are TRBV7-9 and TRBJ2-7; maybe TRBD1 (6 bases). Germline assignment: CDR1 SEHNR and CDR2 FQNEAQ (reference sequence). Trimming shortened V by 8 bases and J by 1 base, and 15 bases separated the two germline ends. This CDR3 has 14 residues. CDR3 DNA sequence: TGTGCCAGCCAGGCGCAGCAGGGGTCCTACGAGCAGTACTTC. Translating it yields CASQAQQGSYEQYF.

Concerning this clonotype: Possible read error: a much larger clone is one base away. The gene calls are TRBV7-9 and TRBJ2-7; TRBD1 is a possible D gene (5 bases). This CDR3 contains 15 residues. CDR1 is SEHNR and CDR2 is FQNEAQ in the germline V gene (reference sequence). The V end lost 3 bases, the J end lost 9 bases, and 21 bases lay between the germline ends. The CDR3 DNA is TGTGCCAGCAGCTTTAGCCAGGGTATGTGGGTCGTGCAGTACTTC. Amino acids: CASSFSQGMWVVQYF.

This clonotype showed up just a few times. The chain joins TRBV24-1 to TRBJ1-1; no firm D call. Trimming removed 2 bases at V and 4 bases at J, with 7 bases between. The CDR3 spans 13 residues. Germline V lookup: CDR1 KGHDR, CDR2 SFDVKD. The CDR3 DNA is TGTGCCACCAGTGATTACCGTGGCACTGAAGCTTTCTTT. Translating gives CATSDYRGTEAFF.

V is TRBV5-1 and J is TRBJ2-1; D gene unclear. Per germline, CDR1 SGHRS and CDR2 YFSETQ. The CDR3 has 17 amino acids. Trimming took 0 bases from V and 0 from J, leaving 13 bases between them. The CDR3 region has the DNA TGCGCCAGCAGCTTGGGGGAACCTCGGTACTCCTACAATGAGCAGTTCTTC. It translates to CASSLGEPRYSYNEQFF.

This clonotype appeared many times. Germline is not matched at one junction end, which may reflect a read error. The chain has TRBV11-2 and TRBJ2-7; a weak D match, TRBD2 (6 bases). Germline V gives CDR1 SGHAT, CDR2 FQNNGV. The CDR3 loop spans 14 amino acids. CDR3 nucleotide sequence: TGTGCCAGCAGCTCCGCCCCCACGGGACTCCTTCTCGACTTC. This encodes CASSSAPTGLLLDF.

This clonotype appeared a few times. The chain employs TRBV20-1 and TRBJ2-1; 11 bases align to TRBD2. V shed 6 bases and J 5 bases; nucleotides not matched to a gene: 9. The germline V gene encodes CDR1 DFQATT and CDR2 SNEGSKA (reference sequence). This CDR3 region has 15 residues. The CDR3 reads CSAQPGLAADNEQFF. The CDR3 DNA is TGCAGTGCCCAACCGGGACTAGCGGCCGACAATGAGCAGTTCTTC.

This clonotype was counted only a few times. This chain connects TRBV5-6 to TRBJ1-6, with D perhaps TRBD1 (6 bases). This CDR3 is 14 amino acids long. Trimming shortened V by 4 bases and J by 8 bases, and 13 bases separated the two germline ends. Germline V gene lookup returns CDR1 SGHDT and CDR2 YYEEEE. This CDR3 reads CASSQINRDSPLHF. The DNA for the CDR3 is TGTGCCAGCAGCCAAATAAACAGGGATTCACCCCTCCACTTT.

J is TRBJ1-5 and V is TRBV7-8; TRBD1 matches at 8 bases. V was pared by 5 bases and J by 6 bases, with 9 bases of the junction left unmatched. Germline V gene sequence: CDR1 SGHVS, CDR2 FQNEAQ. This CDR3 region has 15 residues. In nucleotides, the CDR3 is TGTGCCAGCAGCATACAGGGGGGACTTGGTCAGCCCCAGCATTTT. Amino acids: CASSIQGGLGQPQHF.

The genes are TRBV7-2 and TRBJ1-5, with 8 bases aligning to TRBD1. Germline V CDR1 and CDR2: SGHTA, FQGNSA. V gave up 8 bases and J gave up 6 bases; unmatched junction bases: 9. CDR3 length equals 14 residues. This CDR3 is CASARTGYGQPQHF. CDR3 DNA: TGTGCCAGCGCAAGGACAGGGTATGGTCAGCCCCAGCATTTT.